This TCR beta chain was profiled in a study of shared clonotypes between healthy human individuals (TCRdb year 2020). In terms of the full investigation: The cohort included a few men and a couple of women between 18 and 49 years of age. For each donor, CD4 naive and CD4 memory were each given three plates, CD8 naive was given two plates, and CD8 memory was given one plate. To estimate repertoire size and how much clonotypes are shared between individuals, the study performed deep sequencing of blood TCR repertoires from a few healthy adults. Different laboratories and diverse techniques were used to prepare libraries and sequence TCR repertoires, to increase sequencing depth and limit assay-specific biases. Between about 0.8 and 9 billion PBMCs per donor were obtained by leukapheresis.

TCR CDR3 regions were amplified from genomic DNA by multiplex PCR using the deep immunoSEQ assay. Genomic DNA extracted from each cell subset was distributed evenly over all wells of several immunoSEQ 96-well plates, and each plate served as one replicate. For sorted subsets, each replicate PCR was loaded with approximately 0.2 ug genomic DNA, equivalent to some 31,000 T cell genomes. The purified libraries were quantified using a Qubit 3.0 fluorometer, sized with a Bioanalyzer 2100, and then quantified again using the KAPA Library Quantification kit. Every immunoSEQ 96-well plate was sequenced on a dedicated single-read 150-cycle Illumina NextSeq 550 flow cell. Under the source paper's analysis protocol: Because the immunoSEQ output included only junctional sequences and no quality scores, the filtering could not be the same as the filtering used for full-length reads. To assign V/J genes and CDR3, sequences were annotated against IMGT germline references using PyIR, a Python wrapper for IgBLAST v1.9. Reads with weak V/J assignments (E-value above 1e-6), missing CDR3, stop codons, out-of-frame junctions, or ambiguous translated residues were removed. V3J clonotypes were defined as sequences sharing an identical inferred V gene, J gene, and CDR3 amino acid sequence. The percentage overlap between two repertoires was calculated by dividing the number of shared unique clonotypes by the size of the smaller repertoire. Richness of each repertoire was evaluated using RTK rarefaction, the Chao1 estimator, and Recon v2.1 estimates of unobserved clonotypes. For all TCRbeta clonotypes obtained by the gDNA method from a handful of donors, generation probabilities were computed with OLGA. The immuneACCESS repertoire file appears here via TCRdb, limited to in-frame rearrangements. These files lack a portion of the clones; in checked studies, under half of the deficit traces to unresolved V genes, and the cause of the others is not known. That table is the source of V, J and clone size, and D and trimming were worked out from the DNA. The sample table shows around 1.6 million clones, and approximately 98% are seen once. Roughly 0.42% of the sample comes from the top ten.

The donors were healthy, HIV-negative adults with no recently reported acute infections or vaccinations. Every donor was a Caucasian adult living in Nashville, Tennessee, USA. Magnetic negative selection was used to enrich CD4+ T cells, after which naive cells were positively selected on CD45RA and the negative fraction became the memory subset. After blood collection by leukapheresis, PBMCs were isolated using Ficoll-Histopaque density gradient centrifugation and then cryopreserved in the vapor phase of liquid nitrogen. Analytical flow cytometry was used to check the purity and quantity of every magnetically sorted T cell population. Genomic DNA was isolated from every sorted fraction and measured by UV absorbance on a Nanodrop 2000c. About this clone itself: Its cognate antigen has yet to be identified. There are no base qualities to consult, and no much larger clone falls within one base.

Overall results and qualifications from the work: Based on pairwise subsampling, the degree of clonotype sharing among donors was expected to be affected by sequencing depth. Compared with non-shared clonotypes, the clonotypes found in all four sorted-subset donors had higher generation probabilities. Incomplete sequencing was indicated by rarefaction of sorted-subset datasets, despite the large sequencing depth. Across a few donors, about 4.5% of naive CD4, roughly 3.3% of naive CD8, about 2% of memory CD4, and under 0.45% of memory CD8 clonotypes were shared. Only blood was sampled, and tissue TCR repertoires likely differ from those in blood. Naive subsets generally had larger estimated clonotype richness than memory subsets did. Because the study included a small number of donors, the genetic and exposure-history diversity represented was limited.

Sequencing input: naive CD4+ T cells sorted from blood. This specimen's cell subset or site label, interpreted: CD45RA+ positively selected. The TCR sequence derives from a man younger than 40 in good health.

The CDR3 in this case is CASSLLALGQGVRETQYF. In nucleotide form, the sequence is TGCGCCAGCAGCTTGTTAGCCCTCGGACAGGGGGTACGAGAGACCCAGTACTTC. The V gene is TRBV5-1 and the J gene is TRBJ2-5; 10 middle bases align to TRBD1. The CDR3, cysteine through phenylalanine, is 18 amino acids long. Solely the CDR3 DNA is kept, with 54 bases framed from the first base. The germline V gene sets CDR1 to SGHRS and CDR2 to YFSETQ. Trimming removed 1 base from V and 4 bases from J; the gene matches leave 13 bases unexplained.